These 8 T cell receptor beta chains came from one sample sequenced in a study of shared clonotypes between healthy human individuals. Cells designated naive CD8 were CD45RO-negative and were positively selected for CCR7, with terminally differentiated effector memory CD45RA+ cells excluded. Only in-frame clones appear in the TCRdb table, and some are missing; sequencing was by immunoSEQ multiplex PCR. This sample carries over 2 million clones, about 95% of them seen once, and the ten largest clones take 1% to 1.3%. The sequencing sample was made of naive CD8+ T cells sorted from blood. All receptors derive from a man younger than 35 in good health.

The CDR3 DNA is TGTGCCAGCAGCTTGCAGGGTTGGGAGCAGTTCTTC. It specifies CASSLQGWEQFF. The chain couples TRBV5-6 to TRBJ2-1; maybe TRBD1 (5 bases). The CDR3 has 12 amino acids. CDR1 and CDR2 (germline): SGHDT, YYEEEE. Trimming stripped 1 base from V and 10 bases from J, with 9 bases between.

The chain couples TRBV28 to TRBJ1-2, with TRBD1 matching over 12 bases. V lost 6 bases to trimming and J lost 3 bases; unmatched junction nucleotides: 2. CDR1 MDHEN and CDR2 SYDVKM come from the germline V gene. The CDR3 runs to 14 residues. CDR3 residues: CASRGQGAYYGYTF. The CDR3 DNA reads TGTGCCAGCAGGGGACAGGGGGCTTACTATGGCTACACCTTC.

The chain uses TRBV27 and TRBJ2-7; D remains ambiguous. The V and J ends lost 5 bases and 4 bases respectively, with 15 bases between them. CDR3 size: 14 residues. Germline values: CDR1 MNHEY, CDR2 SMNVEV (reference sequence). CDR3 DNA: TGTGCCAGCAGTCCGAGTCCGGGTCGTTACGAGCAGTACTTC. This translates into CASSPSPGRYEQYF.

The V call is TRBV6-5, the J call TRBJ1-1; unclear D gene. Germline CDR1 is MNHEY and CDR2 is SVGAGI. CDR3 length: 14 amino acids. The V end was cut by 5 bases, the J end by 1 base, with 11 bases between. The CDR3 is CASSISRTNTEAFF. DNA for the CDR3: TGTGCCAGCAGTATCTCGAGGACGAACACTGAAGCTTTCTTT.

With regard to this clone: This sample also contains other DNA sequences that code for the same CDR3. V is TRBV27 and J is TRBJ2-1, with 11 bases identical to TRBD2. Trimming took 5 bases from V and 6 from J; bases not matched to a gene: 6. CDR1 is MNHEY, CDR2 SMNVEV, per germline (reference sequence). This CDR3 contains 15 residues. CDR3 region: CASSPGTSGSNEQFF. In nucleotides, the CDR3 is TGTGCCAGCAGTCCCGGGACTAGCGGTTCCAATGAGCAGTTCTTC.

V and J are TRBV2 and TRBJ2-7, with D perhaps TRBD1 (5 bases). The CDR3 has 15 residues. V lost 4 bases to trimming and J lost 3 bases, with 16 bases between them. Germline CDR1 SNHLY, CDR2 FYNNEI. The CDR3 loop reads CASSGTTVASYEQYF. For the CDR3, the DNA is TGTGCCAGCAGTGGAACGACAGTGGCAAGCTACGAGCAGTACTTC. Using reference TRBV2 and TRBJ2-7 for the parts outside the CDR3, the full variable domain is EPEVTQTPSHQVTQMGQEVILRCVPISNHLYFYWYRQILGQKVEFLVSFYNNEISEKSEIFDDQFSVERPDGSNFTLKIRSTKLEDSAMYFCASSGTTVASYEQYFGPGTRLTVT.

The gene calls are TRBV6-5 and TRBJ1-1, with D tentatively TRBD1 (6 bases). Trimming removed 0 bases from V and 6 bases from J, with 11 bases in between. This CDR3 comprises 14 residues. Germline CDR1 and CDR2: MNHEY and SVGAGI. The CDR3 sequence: CASSYSSGTSEAFF. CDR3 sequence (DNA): TGTGCCAGCAGTTACTCTTCAGGGACATCTGAAGCTTTCTTT.

The CDR3 DNA reads as TGTGCCAGCAGCTTAGTTGGCGGTGGGACCTACGAGCAGTACTTC. This codes for CASSLVGGGTYEQYF. The chain links TRBV13 to TRBJ2-7, with unresolved D. The ends were cut back, 1 base at V and 2 bases at J, with 12 bases in the middle. Germline loops: CDR1 PRHDT, CDR2 FYEKMQ (reference sequence). The CDR3 sequence is 15 residues long. Variable domain in full (rest from reference TRBV13 and TRBJ2-7): AAGVIQSPRHLIKEKRETATLKCYPIPRHDTVYWYQQGPGQDPQFLISFYEKMQSDKGSIPDRFSAQQFSDYHSELNMSSLELGDSALYFCASSLVGGGTYEQYFGPGTRLTVT.